This T cell receptor (beta chain) was sequenced in a study of T-cell reconstitution after alpha-beta-depleted transplantation in children. Researchers prepared the TCRbeta library using unique molecular identifiers, the study reports. Each CDR3 protein gets one entry after TCRdb re-called the PCR reads with MiXCR. The sample lists roughly 500,000 distinct CDR3 sequences, about 17% seen once, with 3.3% in the top ten. CDR1 is SEHNR, CDR2 FQNEAQ, per germline (reference sequence). The CDR3 spans 14 residues. V was trimmed by 3 bases and J by 1 base, leaving 10 bases between them. The sample was PBMCs from the stem cell graft donor, taken from the stem cell graft. This clonotype was sampled from a human donor who donated a stem cell graft to a child with acute lymphoblastic leukemia. The gene calls are TRBV7-9 and TRBJ2-7, with D possibly TRBD1 on 6 matching bases. The DNA of the CDR3 is TGTGCCAGCAGCTTTTTGGACAGTTCCTACGAGCAGTACTTC. Its translation: CASSFLDSSYEQYF.